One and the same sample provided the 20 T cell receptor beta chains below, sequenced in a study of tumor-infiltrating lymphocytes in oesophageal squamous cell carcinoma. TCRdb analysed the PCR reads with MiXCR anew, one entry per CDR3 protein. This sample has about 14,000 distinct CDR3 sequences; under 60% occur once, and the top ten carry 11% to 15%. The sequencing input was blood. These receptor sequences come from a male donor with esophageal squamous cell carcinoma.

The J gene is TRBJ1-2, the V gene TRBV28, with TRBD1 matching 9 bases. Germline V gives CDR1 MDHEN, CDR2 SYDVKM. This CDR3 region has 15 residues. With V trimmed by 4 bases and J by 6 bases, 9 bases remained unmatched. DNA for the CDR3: TGTGCCAGCAGTTCGTACAGGGGGCTAGTGGATGGCTACACCTTC. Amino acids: CASSSYRGLVDGYTF.

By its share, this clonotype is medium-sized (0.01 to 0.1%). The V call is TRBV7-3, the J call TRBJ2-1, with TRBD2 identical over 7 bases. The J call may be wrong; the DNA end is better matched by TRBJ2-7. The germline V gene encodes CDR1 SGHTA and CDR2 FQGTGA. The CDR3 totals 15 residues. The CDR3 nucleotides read TGTGCCAGCAGCTTGGGAGGGACTTCCTACAATGAGCAGTACTTC. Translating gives CASSLGGTSYNEQYF.

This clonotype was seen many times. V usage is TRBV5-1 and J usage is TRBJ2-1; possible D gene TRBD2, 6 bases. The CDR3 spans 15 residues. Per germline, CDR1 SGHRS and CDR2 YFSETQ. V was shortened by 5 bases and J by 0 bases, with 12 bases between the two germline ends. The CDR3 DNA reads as TGCGCCAGCAGAAGTATAGCGGCCTCCTACAATGAGCAGTTCTTC. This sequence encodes CASRSIAASYNEQFF.

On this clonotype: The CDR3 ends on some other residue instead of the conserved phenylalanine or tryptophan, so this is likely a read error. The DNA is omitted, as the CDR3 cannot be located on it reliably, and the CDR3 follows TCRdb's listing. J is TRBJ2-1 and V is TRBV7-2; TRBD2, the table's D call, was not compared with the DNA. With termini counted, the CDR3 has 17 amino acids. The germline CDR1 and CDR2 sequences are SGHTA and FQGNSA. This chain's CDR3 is CASSRVGSSNQPQHFGN.

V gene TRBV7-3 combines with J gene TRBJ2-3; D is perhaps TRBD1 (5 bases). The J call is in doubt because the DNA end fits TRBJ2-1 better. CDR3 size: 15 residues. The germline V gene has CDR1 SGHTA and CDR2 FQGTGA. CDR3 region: CASSLQSGSYNEQFF. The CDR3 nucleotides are TGTGCCAGCAGCTTACAGTCAGGGTCCTACAATGAGCAGTTCTTC.

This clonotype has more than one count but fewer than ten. The DNA of the CDR3 is TGTGCCAGCAGCAATAATGGGAGGTTGAGCACAGATACGCAGTATTTT. Translating gives CASSNNGRLSTDTQYF. V gene TRBV7-2 combines with J gene TRBJ2-3; D is perhaps TRBD2 (6 bases). CDR3 length: 16 amino acids. Trimming cost V 5 bases and J 0 bases, with 15 bases left between them. Germline values: CDR1 SGHTA, CDR2 FQGNSA.

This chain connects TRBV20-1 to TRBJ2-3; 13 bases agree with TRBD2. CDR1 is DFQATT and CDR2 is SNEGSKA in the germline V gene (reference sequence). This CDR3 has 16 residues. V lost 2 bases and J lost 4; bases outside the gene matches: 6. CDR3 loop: CSARSGLAGLADTQYF. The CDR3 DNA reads TGCAGTGCTAGATCGGGACTAGCGGGACTCGCAGATACGCAGTATTTT.

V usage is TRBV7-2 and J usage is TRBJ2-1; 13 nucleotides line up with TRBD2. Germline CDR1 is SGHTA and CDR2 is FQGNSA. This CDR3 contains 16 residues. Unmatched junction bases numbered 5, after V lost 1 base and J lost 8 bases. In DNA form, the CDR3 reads TGTGCCAGCAGCTTAGAGGGGACTAGCGGGATGTATGAGCAGTTCTTC. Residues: CASSLEGTSGMYEQFF.

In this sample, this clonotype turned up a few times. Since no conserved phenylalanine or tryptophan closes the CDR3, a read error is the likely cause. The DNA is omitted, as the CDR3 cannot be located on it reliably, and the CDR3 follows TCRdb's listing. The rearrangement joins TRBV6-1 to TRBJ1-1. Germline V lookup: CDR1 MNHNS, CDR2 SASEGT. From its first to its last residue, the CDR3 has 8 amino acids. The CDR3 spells CASSGGTS.

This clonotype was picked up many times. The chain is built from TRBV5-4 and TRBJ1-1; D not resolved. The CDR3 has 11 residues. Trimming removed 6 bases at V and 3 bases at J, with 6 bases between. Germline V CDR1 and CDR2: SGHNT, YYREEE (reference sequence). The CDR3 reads CASTDYTEAFF. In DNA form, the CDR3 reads TGTGCCAGCACCGACTACACTGAAGCTTTCTTT.

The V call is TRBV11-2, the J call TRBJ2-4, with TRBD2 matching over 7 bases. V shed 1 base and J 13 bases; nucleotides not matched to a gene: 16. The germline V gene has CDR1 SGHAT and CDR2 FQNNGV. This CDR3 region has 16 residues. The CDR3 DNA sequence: TGTGCCAGCAGCTTAGTTGCGGGAGTTTCCTACAATGAGCAGTACTTC. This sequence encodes CASSLVAGVSYNEQYF.

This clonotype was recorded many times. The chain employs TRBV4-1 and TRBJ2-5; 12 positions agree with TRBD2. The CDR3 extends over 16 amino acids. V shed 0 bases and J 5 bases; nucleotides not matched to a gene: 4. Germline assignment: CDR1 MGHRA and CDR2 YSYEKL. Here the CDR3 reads CASSQEGLAGRETQYF. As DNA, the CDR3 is TGCGCCAGCAGCCAAGAAGGACTAGCGGGAAGGGAGACCCAGTACTTC.

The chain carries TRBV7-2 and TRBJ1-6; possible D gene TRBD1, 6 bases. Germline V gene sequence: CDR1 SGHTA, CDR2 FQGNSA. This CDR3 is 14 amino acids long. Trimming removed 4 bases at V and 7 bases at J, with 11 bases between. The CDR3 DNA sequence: TGTGCCAGCAGCTCGGGACAAATGAATTCACCCCTCCACTTT. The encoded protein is CASSSGQMNSPLHF.

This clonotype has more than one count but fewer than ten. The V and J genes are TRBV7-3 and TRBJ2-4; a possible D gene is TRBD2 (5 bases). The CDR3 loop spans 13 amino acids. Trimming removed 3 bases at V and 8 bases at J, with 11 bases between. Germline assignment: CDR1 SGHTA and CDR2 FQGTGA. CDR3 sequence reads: CASSLGKGDIQYF. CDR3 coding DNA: TGTGCCAGCAGCTTGGGGAAGGGAGACATTCAGTACTTC.

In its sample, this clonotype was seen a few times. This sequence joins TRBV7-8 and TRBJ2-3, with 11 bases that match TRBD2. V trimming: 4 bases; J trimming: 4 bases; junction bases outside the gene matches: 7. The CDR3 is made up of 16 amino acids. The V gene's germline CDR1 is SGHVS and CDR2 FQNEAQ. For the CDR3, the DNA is TGTGCCAGCAGCTACACTAGCGGGAGATCCGCAGATACGCAGTATTTT. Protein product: CASSYTSGRSADTQYF.

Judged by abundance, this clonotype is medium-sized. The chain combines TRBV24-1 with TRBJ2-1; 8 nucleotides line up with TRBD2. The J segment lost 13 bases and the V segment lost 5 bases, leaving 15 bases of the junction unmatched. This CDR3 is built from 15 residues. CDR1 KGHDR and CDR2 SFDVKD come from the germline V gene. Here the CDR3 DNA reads TGTGCCACCAGTGCCCTCCGGGGGGGGGTGTTGGAACAGTTCTTC. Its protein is CATSALRGGVLEQFF.

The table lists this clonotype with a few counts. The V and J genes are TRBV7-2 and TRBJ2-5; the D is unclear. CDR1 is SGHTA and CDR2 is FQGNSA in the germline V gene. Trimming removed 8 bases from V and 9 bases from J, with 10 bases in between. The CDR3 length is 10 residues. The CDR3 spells CASGPKAQYF. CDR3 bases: TGTGCCAGCGGACCGAAGGCCCAGTACTTC. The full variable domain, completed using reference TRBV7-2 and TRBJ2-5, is GAGVSQSPSNKVTEKGKDVELRCDPISGHTALYWYRQSLGQGLEFLIYFQGNSAPDKSGLPSDRFSAERTGGSVSTLTIQRTQQEDSAVYLCASGPKAQYFGPGTRLLVL.

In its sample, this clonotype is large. CDR3 sequence (DNA): TGTGCCAGCAGCCCGAGTCAGTCACTCTACAATGAGCAGTTCTTC. Amino acids: CASSPSQSLYNEQFF. The rearrangement uses TRBV7-2 and TRBJ2-1; D is unclear. Trimming took off 5 bases at V and 3 bases at J, with 14 bases between the two ends. Per germline, CDR1 SGHTA and CDR2 FQGNSA. This CDR3 is built from 15 residues.

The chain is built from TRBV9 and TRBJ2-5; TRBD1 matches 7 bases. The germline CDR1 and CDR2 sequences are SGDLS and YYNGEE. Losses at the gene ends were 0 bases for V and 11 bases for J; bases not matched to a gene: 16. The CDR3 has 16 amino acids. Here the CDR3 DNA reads TGTGCCAGCAGCGTAGTTGAAACAGGGGTCCTCAGTGAGCAGTACTTC. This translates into CASSVVETGVLSEQYF.

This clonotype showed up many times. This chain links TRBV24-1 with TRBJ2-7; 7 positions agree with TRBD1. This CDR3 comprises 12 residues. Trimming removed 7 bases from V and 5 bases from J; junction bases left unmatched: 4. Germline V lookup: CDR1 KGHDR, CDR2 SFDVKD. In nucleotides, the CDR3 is TGTGCCACCAGCAATACAGGGGACGAGCAGTACTTC. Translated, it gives CATSNTGDEQYF.